These 7 T cell receptor beta chains originate from one sample sequenced in a study of beta chain features in type 1 diabetes. The authors reverse transcribed all of the isolated RNA, so sequencing captured expressed TCRB transcripts. The protocol was immunoSEQ multiplex PCR, while the TCRdb copy is restricted to in-frame clones and leaves out a portion. The sample records around 340,000 clones, 8% being singletons. The sequenced sample consisted of central memory CD4+ T cells from blood. Source of these receptors: a young woman in good health.

The gene calls are TRBV19 and TRBJ2-7; 8 positions agree with TRBD1. This CDR3 has 12 residues. Germline CDR1 reads LNHDA; CDR2 reads SQIVND (reference sequence). With 7 bases clipped from V and 5 bases from J, the junction kept 4 bases outside the gene matches. The CDR3 DNA reads as TGTGCCAGTACGGTGGACAGGGACGAGCAGTACTTC. As protein: CASTVDRDEQYF.

This clone was observed at least ten times. The rearrangement joins TRBV6-6 to TRBJ2-1; 7 bases map to TRBD1. The germline gives CDR1 MNHNY, CDR2 SVGAGI (reference sequence). With 8 bases clipped from V and 9 bases from J, the junction kept 10 bases outside the gene matches. The CDR3 is 13 amino acids. This CDR3 is CASFGTASGEQFF. The CDR3 DNA follows: TGTGCCAGCTTTGGGACAGCCTCGGGTGAGCAGTTCTTC.

This chain links TRBV5-4 with TRBJ2-7, with 8 bases fitting TRBD1. The CDR3 has 15 amino acids. Looked up from germline, CDR1 is SGHNT and CDR2 is YYREEE (reference sequence). The junction had 6 bases not matched to a gene; V was cut back by 4 bases and J by 0 bases. CDR3 DNA: TGTGCCAGCAGCCGCCGGGACAGGAGCTCCTACGAGCAGTACTTC. It yields the protein CASSRRDRSSYEQYF.

The chain carries TRBV4-3 and TRBJ2-4; a weak D match, TRBD2 (5 bases). The CDR3 extends over 14 amino acids. Germline V gene sequence: CDR1 LGHNA, CDR2 YSLEER. Trimming cost V 1 base and J 9 bases, with 13 bases left between them. CDR3 nucleotides: TGCGCCAGCAGCCAAGCCCGGACCGCGGGCATTCAGTACTTC. It is translated as CASSQARTAGIQYF.

This chain connects TRBV28 to TRBJ2-2; D ambiguous. V lost 6 bases, J lost 5 bases, and 13 bases lay in between. Germline V gene lookup returns CDR1 MDHEN and CDR2 SYDVKM. The CDR3 has 14 amino acids. Here the CDR3 reads CASSRTYRTGELFF. The CDR3 nucleotides are TGTGCCAGCAGCCGTACCTACAGAACCGGGGAGCTGTTTTTT.

The chain is built from TRBV19 and TRBJ2-3, with TRBD1 matching over 8 bases. CDR1 and CDR2 from the germline V gene are LNHDA and SQIVND (reference sequence). The CDR3 sequence is 14 residues long. After removal of 3 bases from V and 1 base from J, the junction contained 0 bases not matched to a gene. CDR3 protein: CASSMDRGTDTQYF. The CDR3 DNA follows: TGTGCCAGTAGTATGGACAGGGGCACAGATACGCAGTATTTT.

The chain employs TRBV6-5 and TRBJ1-1, with D possibly TRBD1 on 6 matching bases. The CDR3 runs to 13 residues. Germline V gene lookup returns CDR1 MNHEY and CDR2 SVGAGI. V gave up 6 bases and J gave up 6 bases, with 14 bases separating them. The CDR3 bases are TGTGCCAGCAGCCGAACAGGGAGCCCTGAAGCTTTCTTT. This encodes CASSRTGSPEAFF.